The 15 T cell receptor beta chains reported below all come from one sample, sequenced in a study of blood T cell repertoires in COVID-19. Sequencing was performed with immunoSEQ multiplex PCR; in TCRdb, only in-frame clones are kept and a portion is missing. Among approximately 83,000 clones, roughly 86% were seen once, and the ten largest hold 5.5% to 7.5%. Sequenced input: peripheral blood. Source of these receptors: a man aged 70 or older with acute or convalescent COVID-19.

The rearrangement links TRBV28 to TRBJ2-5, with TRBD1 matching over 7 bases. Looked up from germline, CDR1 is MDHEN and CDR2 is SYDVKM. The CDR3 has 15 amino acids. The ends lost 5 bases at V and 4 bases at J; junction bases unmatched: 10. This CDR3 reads CASSQDQGEIETQYF. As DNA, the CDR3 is TGTGCCAGCAGTCAGGACCAGGGGGAGATAGAGACCCAGTACTTC.

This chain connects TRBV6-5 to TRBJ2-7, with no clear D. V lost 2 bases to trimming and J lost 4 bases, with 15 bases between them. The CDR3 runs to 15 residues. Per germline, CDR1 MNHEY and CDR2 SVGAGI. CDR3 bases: TGTGCCAGCAGTTACCGCCCCCTCCCCACATACGAGCAGTACTTC. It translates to CASSYRPLPTYEQYF.

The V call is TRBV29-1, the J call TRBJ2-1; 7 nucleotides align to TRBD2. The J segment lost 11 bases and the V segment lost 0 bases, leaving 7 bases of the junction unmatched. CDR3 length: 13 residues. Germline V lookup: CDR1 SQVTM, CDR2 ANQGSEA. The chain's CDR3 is CSVEEWGGVKQFF. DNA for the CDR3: TGCAGCGTTGAAGAATGGGGAGGGGTTAAGCAGTTCTTC.

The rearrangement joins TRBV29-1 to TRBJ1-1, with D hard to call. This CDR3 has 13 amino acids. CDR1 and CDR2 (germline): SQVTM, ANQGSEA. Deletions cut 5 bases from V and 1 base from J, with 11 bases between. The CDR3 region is CSVTRIRNTEAFF. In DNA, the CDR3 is TGCAGCGTTACACGAATTCGGAACACTGAAGCTTTCTTT.

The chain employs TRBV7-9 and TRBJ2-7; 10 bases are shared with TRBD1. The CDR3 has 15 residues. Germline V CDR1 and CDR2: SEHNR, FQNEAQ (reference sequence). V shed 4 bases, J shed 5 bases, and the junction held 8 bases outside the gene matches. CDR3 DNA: TGTGCCAGCAGCTACCCCGGGACAGGGGTACACGAGCAGTACTTC. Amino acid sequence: CASSYPGTGVHEQYF.

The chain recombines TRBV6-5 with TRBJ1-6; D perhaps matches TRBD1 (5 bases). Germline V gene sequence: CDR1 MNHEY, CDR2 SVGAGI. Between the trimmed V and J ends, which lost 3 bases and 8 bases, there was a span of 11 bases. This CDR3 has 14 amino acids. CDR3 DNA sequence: TGTGCCAGCAGTTATTACGGGGGTGATTCACCCCTCCACTTT. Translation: CASSYYGGDSPLHF.

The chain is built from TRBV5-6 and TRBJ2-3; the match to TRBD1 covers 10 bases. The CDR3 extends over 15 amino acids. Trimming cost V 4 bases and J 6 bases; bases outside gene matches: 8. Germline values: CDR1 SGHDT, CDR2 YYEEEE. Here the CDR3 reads CASSGGGTGADTQYF. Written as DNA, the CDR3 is TGTGCCAGCAGCGGGGGCGGGACAGGGGCCGATACGCAGTATTTT.

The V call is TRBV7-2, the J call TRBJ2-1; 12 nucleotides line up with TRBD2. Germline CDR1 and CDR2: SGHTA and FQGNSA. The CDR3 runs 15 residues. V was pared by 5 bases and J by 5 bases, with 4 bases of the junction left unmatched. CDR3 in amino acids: CASSPGLAGNNEQFF. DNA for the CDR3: TGTGCCAGCAGCCCAGGACTAGCGGGGAACAATGAGCAGTTCTTC.

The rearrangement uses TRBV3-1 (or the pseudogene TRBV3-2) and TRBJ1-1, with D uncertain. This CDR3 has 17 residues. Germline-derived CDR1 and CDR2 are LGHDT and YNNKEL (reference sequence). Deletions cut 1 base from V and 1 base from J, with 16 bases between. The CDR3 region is CASSQGSSRRANTEAFF. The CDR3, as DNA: TGTGCCAGCAGCCAAGGGTCGTCCAGGCGCGCGAACACTGAAGCTTTCTTT.

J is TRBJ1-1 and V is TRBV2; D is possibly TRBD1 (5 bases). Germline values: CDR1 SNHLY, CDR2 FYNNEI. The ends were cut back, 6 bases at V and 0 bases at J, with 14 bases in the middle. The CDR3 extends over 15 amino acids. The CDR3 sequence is CASRAGPFVNTEAFF. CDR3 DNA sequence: TGTGCCAGCAGGGCGGGACCGTTCGTGAACACTGAAGCTTTCTTT.

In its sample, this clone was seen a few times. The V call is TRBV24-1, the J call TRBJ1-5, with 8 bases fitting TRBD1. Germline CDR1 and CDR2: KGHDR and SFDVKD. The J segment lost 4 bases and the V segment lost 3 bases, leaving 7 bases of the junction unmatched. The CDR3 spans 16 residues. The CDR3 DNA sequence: TGTGCCACCAGTGATGGGAGGACAGGGTATAATCAGCCCCAGCATTTT. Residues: CATSDGRTGYNQPQHF.

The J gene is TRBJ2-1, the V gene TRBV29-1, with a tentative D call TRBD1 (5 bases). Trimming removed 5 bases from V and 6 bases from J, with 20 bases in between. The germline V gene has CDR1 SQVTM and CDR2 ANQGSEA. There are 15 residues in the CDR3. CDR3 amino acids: CSVSIRAAYPNEQFF. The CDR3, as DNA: TGCAGCGTTTCGATCAGGGCGGCCTACCCCAATGAGCAGTTCTTC.

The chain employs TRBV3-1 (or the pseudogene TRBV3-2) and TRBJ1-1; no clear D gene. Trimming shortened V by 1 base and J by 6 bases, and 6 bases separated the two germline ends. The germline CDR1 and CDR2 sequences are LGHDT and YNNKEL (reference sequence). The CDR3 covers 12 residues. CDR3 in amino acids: CASSQVTAEAFF. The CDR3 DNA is TGTGCCAGCAGCCAAGTAACAGCTGAAGCTTTCTTT.

The CDR3 bases are TGTGCCATCAGTGGGACTAGCGGGGGTGGGGAGACCCAGTACTTC. As protein: CAISGTSGGGETQYF. This chain uses TRBV10-3 with TRBJ2-5; 13 bases line up with TRBD2. The CDR3 is 15 amino acids. Germline V gene sequence: CDR1 ENHRY, CDR2 SYGVKD. J gave up 5 bases and V 4 bases, and 4 bases lay outside the gene matches.

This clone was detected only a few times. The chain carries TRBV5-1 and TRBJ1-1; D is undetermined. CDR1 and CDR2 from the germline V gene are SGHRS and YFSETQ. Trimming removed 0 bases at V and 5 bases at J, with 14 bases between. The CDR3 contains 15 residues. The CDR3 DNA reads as TGCGCCAGCAGCTTGGCTTCTGGCGGAGGAACTGAAGCTTTCTTT. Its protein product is CASSLASGGGTEAFF.